This T cell receptor (beta chain) appears in the sequencing data of a study of T cells in Graves' hyperthyroidism and ophthalmopathy. Orbital computed tomography, thyroid ultrasound, serum thyroxine and TRAb, and clinical symptoms together informed the diagnoses. Researchers took RNA transcripts and amplified the TCR beta CDR3 regions from them. RT-PCR in the first round (using the HTBI primer set) targeted the TCR CDR3. A single record per CDR3 protein comes from TCRdb applying MiXCR to the multiplex PCR reads. The sample lists about 700,000 distinct CDR3 sequences, about 45% occurring once. This TCR was recovered from an adult man with Graves' disease, either hyperthyroidism or ophthalmopathy (not recorded which). The sequencing sample was made of peripheral blood or thyroid tissue (not recorded which).

CDR3 DNA: TGTGCCAGTAGTATCAGAGACCCGGATTCACCCCTCCACTTT. Translation: CASSIRDPDSPLHF. The chain joins TRBV19 to TRBJ1-6, with unresolved D. CDR1 LNHDA and CDR2 SQIVND come from the germline V gene (reference sequence). V was shortened by 3 bases and J by 8 bases, with 11 bases between the two germline ends. This CDR3 has 14 amino acids.